This TCR beta chain was captured in a study of shared clonotypes between healthy human individuals. CDR1 is SEHNR and CDR2 is FQNEAQ in the germline V gene (reference sequence). The CDR3 runs to 15 residues. V lost 1 base to trimming and J lost 2 bases, with 12 bases between them. Sequenced by immunoSEQ multiplex PCR; TCRdb stores in-frame clones only, minus some. The sample yields 2 million to 2.5 million clones, about 93% seen once. Only CD45RO-negative cells positively selected for CCR7 counted as naive CD8 cells, so terminally differentiated effector memory CD45RA+ cells were excluded. The chain uses TRBV7-9 and TRBJ2-7; the D is unclear. The source material was naive CD8+ T cells from PBMCs. This clonotype was sampled from a man younger than 35 in good health. Some clones in this sample may be carry-over from other donors' samples. The CDR3 DNA sequence: TGTGCCAGCAGCTTAGGACGGATTACTACCTACGAGCAGTACTTC. The encoded protein is CASSLGRITTYEQYF.